Shown below are 18 T cell receptor beta chains from a single sample sequenced in a study of T cell changes during pregnancy in multiple sclerosis. Using immunoSEQ multiplex PCR, the repertoire was profiled, and TCRdb retains in-frame clones only, with some absent. Among 35,000 to 50,000 clones listed, roughly 93% were seen once. The material sequenced was PBMCs (not recorded whether the cells were cultured). The source is a female donor with multiple sclerosis, enrolled in a pregnancy study.

The chain uses TRBV7-6 and TRBJ2-5; D remains unclear. CDR1 and CDR2 (germline): SGHVS, FNYEAQ. Trimming stripped 5 bases from V and 5 bases from J, with 12 bases between. The CDR3 spans 13 residues. The CDR3 spells CASSHPKEETQYF. CDR3 in DNA: TGTGCCAGCAGCCATCCGAAGGAGGAGACCCAGTACTTC.

The CDR3 nucleotides read TGTGCCAGCAGCTTGGCCGCTAGCGGGAGGTACGAGCAGTACTTC. This encodes CASSLAASGRYEQYF. The gene calls are TRBV5-4 and TRBJ2-7; 11 nucleotides match TRBD2. The CDR3 consists of 15 residues. The germline V gene has CDR1 SGHNT and CDR2 YYREEE (reference sequence). Trimming removed 0 bases from V and 4 bases from J; junction bases left unmatched: 3.

The chain has TRBV9 and TRBJ2-3, with TRBD2 as a possible D gene (7 bases). Germline loops: CDR1 SGDLS, CDR2 YYNGEE. This CDR3 has 17 residues. V lost 4 bases and J lost 5, with 23 bases in between. The CDR3 region is CASSSLIDAGEGDTQYF. CDR3 coding DNA: TGTGCCAGCAGCTCCTTAATTGATGCAGGGGAGGGAGATACGCAGTATTTT.

This sequence joins TRBV29-1 and TRBJ1-1, with D hard to call. The CDR3 contains 12 residues. CDR1 and CDR2 from the germline V gene are SQVTM and ANQGSEA. V lost 6 bases, J lost 1 base, and 9 bases lay in between. The CDR3 nucleotides read TGCAGCGTCGGGCCCTCGAACACTGAAGCTTTCTTT. This codes for CSVGPSNTEAFF.

The J gene is TRBJ2-3, the V gene TRBV5-5, with 14 bases that match TRBD2. Looked up from germline, CDR1 is SGHKS and CDR2 is YYEKEE (reference sequence). Trimming cost V 4 bases and J 3 bases; bases outside gene matches: 4. The CDR3 has 16 residues. Here the CDR3 reads CASSIGTSGRTDTQYF. CDR3 DNA sequence: TGTGCCAGCAGCATTGGGACTAGCGGGAGAACAGATACGCAGTATTTT.

The chain links TRBV29-1 to TRBJ2-7; 9 bases align to TRBD1. Germline CDR1 is SQVTM and CDR2 is ANQGSEA. The CDR3 length is 13 residues. The CDR3 protein is CASRTGVDYEQYF. CDR3 in DNA: TGCGCTTCTAGGACAGGGGTCGACTACGAGCAGTACTTC.

Judged by abundance, this clone is medium-sized. V is TRBV28 and J is TRBJ1-5; 9 nucleotides align to TRBD1. J was trimmed by 6 bases and V by 6 bases; bases with no gene match: 12. Per germline, CDR1 MDHEN and CDR2 SYDVKM. The CDR3 totals 16 residues. In nucleotides, the CDR3 is TGTGCCAGCAGACTAACCGGGACAGGGCATCGTCAGCCCCAGCATTTT. This translates into CASRLTGTGHRQPQHF. Complete variable domain (other parts from reference TRBV28 and TRBJ1-5): DVKVTQSSRYLVKRTGEKVFLECVQDMDHENMFWYRQDPGLGLRLIYFSYDVKMKEKGDIPEGYSVSREKKERFSLILESASTNQTSMYLCASRLTGTGHRQPQHFGDGTRLSIL.

V and J are TRBV2 and TRBJ1-5; tentative D call: TRBD1 (5 bases). Trimming left V 1 base short and J 9 bases short, with 16 bases between. The V gene's germline CDR1 is SNHLY and CDR2 FYNNEI. The CDR3 totals 15 residues. The CDR3 loop reads CASSEGDALVLPQHF. The CDR3 DNA follows: TGTGCCAGCAGTGAAGGGGACGCACTGGTCCTGCCCCAGCATTTT.

In this sample, this clone turned up once. This rearrangement joins TRBV9 to TRBJ1-5; possibly TRBD1 for D (5 bases). The V gene lost 3 bases and the J gene lost 7 bases, with 14 bases spanning the gap. The CDR3 has 14 amino acids. In germline, CDR1 is SGDLS, CDR2 YYNGEE. The CDR3 region is CASSAQVGEQPQHF. The CDR3 nucleotides are TGTGCCAGCAGCGCTCAGGTGGGGGAACAGCCCCAGCATTTT.

The V call is TRBV7-3, the J call TRBJ2-1; D is ambiguous. CDR1 is SGHTA and CDR2 is FQGTGA in the germline V gene. Trimming cost V 2 bases and J 2 bases, with 7 bases left between them. CDR3 size: 14 residues. CDR3 sequence: CASSLGGPYNEQFF. The CDR3 DNA is TGTGCCAGCAGCTTAGGTGGGCCCTACAATGAGCAGTTCTTC.

The rearrangement uses TRBV2 and TRBJ2-3; 8 bases match TRBD1. CDR3 size: 15 residues. The V and J ends lost 5 bases and 2 bases, in that order; junction bases with no gene match: 6. CDR1 and CDR2 (germline): SNHLY, FYNNEI. This CDR3 reads CASSPLTGVTDTQYF. The DNA of the CDR3 is TGTGCCAGCAGTCCGTTGACAGGGGTCACAGATACGCAGTATTTT.

This chain uses TRBV11-2 with TRBJ2-7; unclear D gene. V was clipped by 1 base and J by 5 bases, with 6 bases between them. This CDR3 contains 12 residues. Germline V gene lookup returns CDR1 SGHAT and CDR2 FQNNGV. This CDR3 reads CASSLVVDEQYF. The CDR3 DNA is TGTGCCAGCAGCTTAGTGGTAGACGAGCAGTACTTC.

V usage is TRBV15 and J usage is TRBJ1-4; D perhaps matches TRBD1 (6 bases). The V and J ends lost 1 base and 5 bases respectively, with 11 bases between them. In germline, CDR1 is LNHNV, CDR2 YYDKDF (reference sequence). This CDR3 is 15 amino acids long. The CDR3 DNA follows: TGTGCCACCAGCAGAGCAGAAAGGGGGAATGAAAAACTGTTTTTT. It translates to CATSRAERGNEKLFF.

V gene TRBV5-1 combines with J gene TRBJ1-5; D perhaps matches TRBD1 (5 bases). Trimming shortened V by 1 base and J by 5 bases, and 13 bases separated the two germline ends. Germline V gene lookup returns CDR1 SGHRS and CDR2 YFSETQ. This CDR3 is 15 amino acids long. As DNA, the CDR3 is TGCGCCAGCAGCTTGTCGGGGCAGGAGGATCAGCCCCAGCATTTT. Encoded protein: CASSLSGQEDQPQHF.

The chain joins TRBV7-9 to TRBJ2-1; D remains ambiguous. Germline CDR1 SEHNR, CDR2 FQNEAQ (reference sequence). The length of the CDR3 is 12 residues. Deletions cut 5 bases from V and 8 bases from J, with 10 bases between. CDR3 protein: CASSPSADEQFF. The CDR3 DNA reads as TGTGCCAGCAGCCCTTCCGCCGATGAGCAGTTCTTC.

The V call is TRBV28, the J call TRBJ1-5, with TRBD1 matching 9 bases. The CDR3 covers 15 residues. Germline V gene lookup returns CDR1 MDHEN and CDR2 SYDVKM. V trimming: 6 bases; J trimming: 5 bases; junction bases outside the gene matches: 8. The CDR3 spells CASSPDRGEDQPQHF. The CDR3 DNA is TGTGCCAGCAGCCCTGACAGGGGGGAGGATCAGCCCCAGCATTTT.

The gene calls are TRBV6-5 and TRBJ2-7; D gene uncertain. Germline CDR1 and CDR2: MNHEY and SVGAGI. Trimming took 0 bases from V and 6 from J, leaving 6 bases between them. This CDR3 comprises 12 residues. The CDR3 here is CASSYSVSEQYF. DNA of the CDR3: TGTGCCAGCAGTTACTCGGTAAGCGAGCAGTACTTC.

This chain uses TRBV7-2 with TRBJ2-1, with D perhaps matching TRBD2 (6 bases). CDR3 size: 17 residues. CDR1 is SGHTA and CDR2 is FQGNSA in the germline V gene. With 5 bases removed from V and 11 bases from J, the gap between germline ends came to 28 bases. Here the CDR3 reads CASSPRNQGLNLIKQFF. The DNA for the CDR3 is TGTGCCAGCAGCCCCCGAAATCAGGGACTTAACCTAATAAAGCAGTTCTTC.